This is a list of T cell receptor beta chains from one sample in a study of blood T cell repertoires in COVID-19. Measured with immunoSEQ multiplex PCR; TCRdb has only the in-frame clones, and not every one. Among about 25,000 clones listed, roughly 91% were seen once. Source material: peripheral blood. These receptors all stem from an older man with active COVID-19. Both conserved end residues are part of each CDR3. The order of the fields is V gene, D gene, CDR3 length, J gene, CDR3 DNA, CDR3 protein. D genes are given only for firm matches.

v_call: TRBV19; d_call: TRBD1; cdr3_length: 12; j_call: TRBJ2-7; cdr3_nt: TGTGCCAGTATGGCAGGGGGAAACGAGCAGTACTTC; cdr3_aa: CASMAGGNEQYF
v_call: TRBV10-3; d_call: .; cdr3_length: 15; j_call: TRBJ1-6; cdr3_nt: TGTGCCATCAGTGAGTCAGCAGGGACACATTCACCCCTCCACTTT; cdr3_aa: CAISESAGTHSPLHF
v_call: TRBV19; d_call: .; cdr3_length: 14; j_call: TRBJ2-2; cdr3_nt: TGTGCCAGTAGTGTGGCGGCGAACACCGGGGAGCTGTTTTTT; cdr3_aa: CASSVAANTGELFF
v_call: TRBV7-6; d_call: TRBD1; cdr3_length: 17; j_call: TRBJ2-5; cdr3_nt: TGTGCCAGCAGCAATGGACCGGGACAGGGAGTCGGAGAGACCCAGTACTTC; cdr3_aa: CASSNGPGQGVGETQYF
v_call: TRBV5-6; d_call: .; cdr3_length: 17; j_call: TRBJ2-2; cdr3_nt: TGTGCCAGCAGCGGCGGGACTTCAAACGCGAACACCGGGGAGCTGTTTTTT; cdr3_aa: CASSGGTSNANTGELFF
v_call: TRBV9; d_call: TRBD1; cdr3_length: 14; j_call: TRBJ2-7; cdr3_nt: TGTGCCAGCAGCTACCGGGACAGTGTGGCCGAGCAGTACTTC; cdr3_aa: CASSYRDSVAEQYF
v_call: TRBV5-1; d_call: TRBD2; cdr3_length: 15; j_call: TRBJ2-1; cdr3_nt: TGCGCCAGCAGCCCGTCCGGGACTAGCGGTAATGAGCAGTTCTTC; cdr3_aa: CASSPSGTSGNEQFF
v_call: TRBV5-1; d_call: .; cdr3_length: 16; j_call: TRBJ2-3; cdr3_nt: TGCGCCAGCAGCAGGCAGGCCGAGAGTCCCACAGATACGCAGTATTTT; cdr3_aa: CASSRQAESPTDTQYF
v_call: TRBV7-2; d_call: .; cdr3_length: 12; j_call: TRBJ2-2; cdr3_nt: TGTGCCAGCTGGGCTTGGCCCGGGGAGCTGTTTTTT; cdr3_aa: CASWAWPGELFF
v_call: TRBV10-3; d_call: TRBD1; cdr3_length: 15; j_call: TRBJ2-5; cdr3_nt: TGTGCCATCAGCGCAGGGGGCGCGGGTCAAGAGACCCAGTACTTC; cdr3_aa: CAISAGGAGQETQYF
v_call: TRBV7-9; d_call: .; cdr3_length: 15; j_call: TRBJ1-4; cdr3_nt: TGTGCCAGCAGCTTAGGCGGGGGAACTAATGAAAAACTGTTTTTT; cdr3_aa: CASSLGGGTNEKLFF
v_call: TRBV24-1; d_call: TRBD2; cdr3_length: 14; j_call: TRBJ2-3; cdr3_nt: TGTGCCACCAGTGAGGGACTAGCGATAGATACGCAGTATTTT; cdr3_aa: CATSEGLAIDTQYF
v_call: TRBV6-4; d_call: TRBD2; cdr3_length: 18; j_call: TRBJ2-1; cdr3_nt: TGTGCCAGCAGTGACTCACTTAACAGCGGGGGCCCCTACAATGAGCAGTTCTTC; cdr3_aa: CASSDSLNSGGPYNEQFF
v_call: TRBV19; d_call: .; cdr3_length: 15; j_call: TRBJ2-7; cdr3_nt: TGTGCCAGTAGTATAGGGCCAGGGGTTTTCTACGAGCAGTACTTC; cdr3_aa: CASSIGPGVFYEQYF